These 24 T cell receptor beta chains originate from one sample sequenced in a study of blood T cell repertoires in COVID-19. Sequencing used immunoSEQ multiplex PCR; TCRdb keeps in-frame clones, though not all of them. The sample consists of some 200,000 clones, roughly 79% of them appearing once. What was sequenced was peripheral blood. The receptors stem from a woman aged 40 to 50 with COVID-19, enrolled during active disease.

The DNA of the CDR3 is TGCGCCAGCAGCCAACGATTTTTCGCGGAAGAGACCCAGTACTTC. It yields the protein CASSQRFFAEETQYF. The chain recombines TRBV4-1 with TRBJ2-5; D ambiguous. The V end was cut by 2 bases, the J end by 3 bases, with 13 bases between. The CDR3 length is 15 residues. Germline V gene sequence: CDR1 MGHRA, CDR2 YSYEKL.

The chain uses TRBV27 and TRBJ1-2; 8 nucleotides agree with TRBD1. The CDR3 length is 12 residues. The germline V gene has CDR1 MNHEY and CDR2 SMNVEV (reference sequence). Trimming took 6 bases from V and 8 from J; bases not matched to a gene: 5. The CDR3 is CASSEGQGGYTF. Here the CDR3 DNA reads TGTGCCAGCAGCGAAGGACAGGGAGGCTACACCTTC.

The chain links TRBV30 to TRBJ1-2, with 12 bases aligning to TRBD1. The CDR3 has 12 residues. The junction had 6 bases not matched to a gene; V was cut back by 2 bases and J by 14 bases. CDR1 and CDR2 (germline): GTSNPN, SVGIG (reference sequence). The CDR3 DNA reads TGTGCCTGGAGTTGGGACAGGGGGCGTGTAACCTTC. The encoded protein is CAWSWDRGRVTF.

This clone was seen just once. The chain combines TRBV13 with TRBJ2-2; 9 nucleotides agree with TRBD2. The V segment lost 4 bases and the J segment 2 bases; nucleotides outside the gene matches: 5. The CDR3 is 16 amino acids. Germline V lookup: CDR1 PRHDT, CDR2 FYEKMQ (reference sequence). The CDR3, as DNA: TGTGCCAGCAGCTCGCCGACTAGCGGAAACACCGGGGAGCTGTTTTTT. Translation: CASSSPTSGNTGELFF.

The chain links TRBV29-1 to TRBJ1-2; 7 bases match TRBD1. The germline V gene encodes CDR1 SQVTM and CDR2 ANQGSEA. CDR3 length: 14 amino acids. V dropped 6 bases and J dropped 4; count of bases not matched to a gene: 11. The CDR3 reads CSVNLGQDRYGYTF. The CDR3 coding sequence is TGCAGCGTCAATCTAGGACAGGACCGCTATGGCTACACCTTC.

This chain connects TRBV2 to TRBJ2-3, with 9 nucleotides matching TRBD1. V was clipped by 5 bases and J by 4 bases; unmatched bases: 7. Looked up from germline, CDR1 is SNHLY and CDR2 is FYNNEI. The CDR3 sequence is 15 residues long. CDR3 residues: CASSKDRGKADTQYF. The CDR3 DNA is TGTGCCAGCAGTAAGGACAGGGGAAAGGCAGATACGCAGTATTTT.

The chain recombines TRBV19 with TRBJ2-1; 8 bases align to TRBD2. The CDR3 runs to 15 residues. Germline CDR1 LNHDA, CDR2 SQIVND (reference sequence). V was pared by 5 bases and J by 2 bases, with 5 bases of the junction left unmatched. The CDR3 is CASSVTSGTYNEQFF. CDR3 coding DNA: TGTGCCAGTAGTGTTACTAGCGGAACCTACAATGAGCAGTTCTTC. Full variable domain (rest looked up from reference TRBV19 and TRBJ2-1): DGGITQSPKYLFRKEGQNVTLSCEQNLNHDAMYWYRQDPGQGLRLIYYSQIVNDFQKGDIAEGYSVSREKKESFPLTVTSAQKNPTAFYLCASSVTSGTYNEQFFGPGTRLTVL.

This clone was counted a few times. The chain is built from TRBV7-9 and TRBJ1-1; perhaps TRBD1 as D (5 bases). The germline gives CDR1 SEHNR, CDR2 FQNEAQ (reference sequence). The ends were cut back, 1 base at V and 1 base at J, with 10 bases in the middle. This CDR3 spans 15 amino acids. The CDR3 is CASSLVGAENTEAFF. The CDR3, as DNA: TGTGCCAGCAGCTTAGTAGGGGCCGAGAACACTGAAGCTTTCTTT.

Here the CDR3 reads CASSLAPGQGYNYGYTF. CDR3 in DNA: TGTGCCAGCAGCTTGGCTCCGGGACAGGGTTATAACTATGGCTACACCTTC. The V gene is TRBV5-6, the J gene TRBJ1-2, with 9 bases that match TRBD1. The CDR3 spans 17 residues. V trimming: 0 bases; J trimming: 1 base; junction bases outside the gene matches: 7. Germline lookup yields CDR1 SGHDT and CDR2 YYEEEE.

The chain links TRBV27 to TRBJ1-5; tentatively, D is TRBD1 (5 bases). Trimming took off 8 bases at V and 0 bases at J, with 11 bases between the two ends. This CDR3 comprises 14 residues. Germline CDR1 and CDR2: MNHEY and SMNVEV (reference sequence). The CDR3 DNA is TGTGCCAGCGGGGCAATATTTAGCAATCAGCCCCAGCATTTT. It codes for CASGAIFSNQPQHF.

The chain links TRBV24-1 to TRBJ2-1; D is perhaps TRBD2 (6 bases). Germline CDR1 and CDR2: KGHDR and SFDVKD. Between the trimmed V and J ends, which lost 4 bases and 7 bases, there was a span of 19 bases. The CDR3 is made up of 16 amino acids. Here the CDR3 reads CATSDRRGGARNEQFF. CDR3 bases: TGTGCCACCAGTGACCGGCGTGGCGGGGCACGGAATGAGCAGTTCTTC.

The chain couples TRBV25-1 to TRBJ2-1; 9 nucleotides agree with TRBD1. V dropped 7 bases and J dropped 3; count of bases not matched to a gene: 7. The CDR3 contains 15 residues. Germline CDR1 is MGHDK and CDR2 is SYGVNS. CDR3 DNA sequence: TGTGCCAGCACTCCGGGACAGGGAAACTACAATGAGCAGTTCTTC. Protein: CASTPGQGNYNEQFF.

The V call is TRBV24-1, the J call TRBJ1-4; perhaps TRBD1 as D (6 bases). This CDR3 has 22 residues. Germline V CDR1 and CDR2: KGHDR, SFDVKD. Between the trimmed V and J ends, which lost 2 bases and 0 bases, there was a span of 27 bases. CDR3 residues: CATSDYWPTGRTETATNEKLFF. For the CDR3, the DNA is TGTGCCACCAGTGATTATTGGCCAACCGGGAGGACAGAAACTGCAACTAATGAAAAACTGTTTTTT.

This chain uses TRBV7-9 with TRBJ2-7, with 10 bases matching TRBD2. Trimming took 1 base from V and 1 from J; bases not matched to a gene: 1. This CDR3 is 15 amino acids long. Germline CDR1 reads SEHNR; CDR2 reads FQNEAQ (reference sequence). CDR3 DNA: TGTGCCAGCAGCTTAGGGACTAGCGGTTCCTACGAGCAGTACTTC. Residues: CASSLGTSGSYEQYF.

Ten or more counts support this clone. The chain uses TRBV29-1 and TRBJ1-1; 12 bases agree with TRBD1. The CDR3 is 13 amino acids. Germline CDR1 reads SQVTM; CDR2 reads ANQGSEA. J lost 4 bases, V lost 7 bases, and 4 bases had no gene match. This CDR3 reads CSGGQGAVTEAFF. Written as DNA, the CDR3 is TGCAGCGGGGGACAGGGGGCGGTCACTGAAGCTTTCTTT. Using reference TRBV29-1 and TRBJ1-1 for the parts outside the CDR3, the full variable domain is SAVISQKPSRDICQRGTSLTIQCQVDSQVTMMFWYRQQPGQSLTLIATANQGSEATYESGFVIDKFPISRPNLTFSTLTVSNMSPEDSSIYLCSGGQGAVTEAFFGQGTRLTVV.

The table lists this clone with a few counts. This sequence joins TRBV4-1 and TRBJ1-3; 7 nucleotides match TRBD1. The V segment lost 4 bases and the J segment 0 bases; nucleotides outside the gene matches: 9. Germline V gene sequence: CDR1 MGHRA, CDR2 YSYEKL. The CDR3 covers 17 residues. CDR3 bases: TGCGCCAGCAGCCTCATGGGACAGCGGACCTCTGGAAACACCATATATTTT. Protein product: CASSLMGQRTSGNTIYF.

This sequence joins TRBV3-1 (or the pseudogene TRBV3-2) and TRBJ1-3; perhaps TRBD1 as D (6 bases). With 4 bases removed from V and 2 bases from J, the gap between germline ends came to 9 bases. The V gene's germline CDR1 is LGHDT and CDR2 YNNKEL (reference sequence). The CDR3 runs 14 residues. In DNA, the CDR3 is TGTGCCAGCAGCCTACAGGGAGCTGGAAACACCATATATTTT. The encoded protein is CASSLQGAGNTIYF.

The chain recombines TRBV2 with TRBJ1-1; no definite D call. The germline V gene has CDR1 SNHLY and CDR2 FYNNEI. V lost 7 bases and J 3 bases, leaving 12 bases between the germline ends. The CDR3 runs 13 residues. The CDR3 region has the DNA TGTGCCAGCATTAAACTTATTCACACTGAAGCTTTCTTT. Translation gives CASIKLIHTEAFF.

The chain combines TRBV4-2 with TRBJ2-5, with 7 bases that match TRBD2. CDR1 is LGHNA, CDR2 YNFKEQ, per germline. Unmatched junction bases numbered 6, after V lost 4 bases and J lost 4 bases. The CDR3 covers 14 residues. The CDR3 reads CASSPPGRGETQYF. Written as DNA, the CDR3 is TGTGCCAGCAGCCCTCCGGGGAGGGGAGAGACCCAGTACTTC.

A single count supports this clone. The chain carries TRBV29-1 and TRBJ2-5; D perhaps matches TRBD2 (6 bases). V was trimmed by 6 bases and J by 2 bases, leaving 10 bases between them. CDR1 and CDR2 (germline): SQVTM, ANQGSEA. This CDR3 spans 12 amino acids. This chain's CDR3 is CSVSSEQETQYF. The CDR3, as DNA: TGCAGCGTGTCTAGCGAACAAGAGACCCAGTACTTC.

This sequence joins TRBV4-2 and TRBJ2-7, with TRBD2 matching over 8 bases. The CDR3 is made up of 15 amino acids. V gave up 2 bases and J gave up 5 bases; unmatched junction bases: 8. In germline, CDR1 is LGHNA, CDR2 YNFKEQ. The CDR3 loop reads CASSQRAGGVDEQYF. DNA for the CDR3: TGTGCCAGCAGCCAAAGGGCGGGAGGAGTCGACGAGCAGTACTTC.

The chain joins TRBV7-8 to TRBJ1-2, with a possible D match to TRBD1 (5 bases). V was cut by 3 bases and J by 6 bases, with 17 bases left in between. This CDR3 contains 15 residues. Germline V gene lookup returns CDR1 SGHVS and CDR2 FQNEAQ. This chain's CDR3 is CASSFTRGEADGYTF. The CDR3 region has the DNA TGTGCCAGCAGCTTCACCCGGGGGGAAGCAGATGGCTACACCTTC.

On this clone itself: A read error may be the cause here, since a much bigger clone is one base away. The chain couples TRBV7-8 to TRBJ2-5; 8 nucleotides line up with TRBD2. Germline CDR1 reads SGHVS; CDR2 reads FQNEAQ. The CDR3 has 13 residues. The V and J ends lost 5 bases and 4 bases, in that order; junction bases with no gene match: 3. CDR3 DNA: TGTGCCAGCAGCCCCGGGAGGGGAGAGACCCAGTACTTC. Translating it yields CASSPGRGETQYF.

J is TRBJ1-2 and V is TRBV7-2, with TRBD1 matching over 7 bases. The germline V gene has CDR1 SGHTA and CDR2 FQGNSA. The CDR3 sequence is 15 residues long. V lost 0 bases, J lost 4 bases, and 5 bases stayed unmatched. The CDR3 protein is CASSLAWDSLYGYTF. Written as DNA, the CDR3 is TGTGCCAGCAGCTTAGCGTGGGACAGCCTCTATGGCTACACCTTC. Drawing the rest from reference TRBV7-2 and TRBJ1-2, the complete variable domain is GAGVSQSPSNKVTEKGKDVELRCDPISGHTALYWYRQSLGQGLEFLIYFQGNSAPDKSGLPSDRFSAERTGGSVSTLTIQRTQQEDSAVYLCASSLAWDSLYGYTFGSGTRLTVV.